One T cell receptor beta chain is described in this entry. The antigen remains undetermined. After removal of 7 bases from V and 4 bases from J, the junction contained 4 bases not matched to a gene. This CDR3 is 12 amino acids long. Germline CDR1 and CDR2: SGHDT and YYEEEE. In TCRdb, the 5' RACE reads were re-called with MiXCR into one record per CDR3 protein. Of about 49,000 distinct CDR3 sequences listed, 25% to 35% were seen once; the top ten hold around 45%. This record belongs to a study of T-cell memory formation after mild COVID-19. Overall study context: Most TCR clusters belonged to a single donor.

The study's findings and limits: That cross-reactive memory joined was suggested by some responding clones appearing in pre-infection memory. The second-wave clones peaking on day 37 were not confirmed as SARS-CoV-2-specific. Contracting CD4+ clones were located mainly in CM and EM, and CD8+ clones in EMRA.

The TCR sequence derives from a man younger than 35 who had mild COVID-19 (a few samples of this study predate the infection). Cell type and time point are not known. The rearrangement links TRBV5-6 to TRBJ1-1; 7 bases match TRBD1. The sequencing sample was made of PBMCs or a T cell subset sorted from them (not recorded which). CDR3 nucleotide sequence: TGTGCCAGCGGACAGGCACTCACTGAAGCTTTCTTT. Amino acid sequence: CASGQALTEAFF.